This T cell receptor beta chain is from a study of blood T cells in healthy people across ages. A sample-barcoded 5' primer and a J-beta primer mix were used in a second PCR of roughly 6 to 12 cycles. MiXCR was run by TCRdb on the 5' RACE reads, yielding one entry per CDR3 protein. The repertoire holds 800,000 or so distinct CDR3 sequences, with around half as singletons. This receptor was identified in an elderly man in good health. Material: blood.

The CDR3 is CATGTAENYEQYF. CDR3 DNA: TGTGCCACGGGGACTGCGGAGAACTACGAGCAGTACTTC. The chain carries TRBV24-1 and TRBJ2-7, with D possibly being TRBD2 (6 bases). This CDR3 comprises 13 residues. Trimming stripped 10 bases from V and 3 bases from J, with 15 bases between. The germline CDR1 and CDR2 sequences are KGHDR and SFDVKD.